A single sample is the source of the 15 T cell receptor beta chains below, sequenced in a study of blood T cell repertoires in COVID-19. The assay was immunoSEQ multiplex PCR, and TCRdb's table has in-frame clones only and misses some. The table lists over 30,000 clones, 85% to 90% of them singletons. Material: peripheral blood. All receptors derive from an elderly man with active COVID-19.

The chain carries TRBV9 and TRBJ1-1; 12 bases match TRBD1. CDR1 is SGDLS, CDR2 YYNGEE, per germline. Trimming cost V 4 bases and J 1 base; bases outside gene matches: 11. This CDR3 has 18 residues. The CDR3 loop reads CASSPRDRGRMANTEAFF. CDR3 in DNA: TGTGCCAGCAGCCCTCGGGACAGGGGGCGGATGGCGAACACTGAAGCTTTCTTT.

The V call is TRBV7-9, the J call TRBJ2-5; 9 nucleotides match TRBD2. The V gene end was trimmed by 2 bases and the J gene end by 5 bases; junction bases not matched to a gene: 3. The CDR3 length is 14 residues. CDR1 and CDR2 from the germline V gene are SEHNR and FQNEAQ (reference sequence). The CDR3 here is CASSLHGLAETQYF. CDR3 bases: TGTGCCAGCAGCTTACATGGACTAGCGGAGACCCAGTACTTC.

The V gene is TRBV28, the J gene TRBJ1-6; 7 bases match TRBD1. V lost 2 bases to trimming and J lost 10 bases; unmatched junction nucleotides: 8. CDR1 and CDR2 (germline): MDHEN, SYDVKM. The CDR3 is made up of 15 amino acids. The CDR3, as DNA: TGTGCCAGCAGTTTAAGCACAGGGGTTAACTCACCCCTCCACTTT. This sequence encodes CASSLSTGVNSPLHF.

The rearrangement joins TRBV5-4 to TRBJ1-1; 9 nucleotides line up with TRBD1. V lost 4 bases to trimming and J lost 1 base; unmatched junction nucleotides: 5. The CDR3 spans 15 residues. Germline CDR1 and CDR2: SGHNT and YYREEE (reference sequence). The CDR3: CASSPPGQGNTEAFF. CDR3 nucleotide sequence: TGTGCCAGCAGCCCGCCGGGACAGGGGAACACTGAAGCTTTCTTT.

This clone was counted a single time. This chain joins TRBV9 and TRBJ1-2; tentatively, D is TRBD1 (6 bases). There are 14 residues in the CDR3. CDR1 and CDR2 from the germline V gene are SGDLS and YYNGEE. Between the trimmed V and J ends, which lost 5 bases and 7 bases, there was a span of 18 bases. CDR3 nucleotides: TGTGCCAGCAGTCCGCTCCAGGGGTCCTCTGGCTACACCTTC. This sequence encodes CASSPLQGSSGYTF.

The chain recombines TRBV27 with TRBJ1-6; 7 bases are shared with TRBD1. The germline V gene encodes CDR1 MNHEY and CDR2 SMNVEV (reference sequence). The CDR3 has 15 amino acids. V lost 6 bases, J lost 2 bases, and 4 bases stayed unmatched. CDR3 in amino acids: CASSWGTAYNSPLHF. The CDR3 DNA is TGTGCCAGCAGCTGGGGGACAGCCTATAATTCACCCCTCCACTTT.

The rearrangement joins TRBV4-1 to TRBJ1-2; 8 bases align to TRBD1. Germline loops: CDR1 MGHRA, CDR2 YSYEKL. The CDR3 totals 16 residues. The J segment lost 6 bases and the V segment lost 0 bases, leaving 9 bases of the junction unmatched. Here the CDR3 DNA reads TGCGCCAGCAGCCAAGATCAGGGGGCGCGGGGAAATGGCTACACCTTC. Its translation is CASSQDQGARGNGYTF.

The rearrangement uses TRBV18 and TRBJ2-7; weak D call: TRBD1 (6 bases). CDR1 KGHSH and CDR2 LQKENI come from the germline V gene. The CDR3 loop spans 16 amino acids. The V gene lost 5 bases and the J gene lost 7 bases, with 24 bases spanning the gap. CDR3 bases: TGTGCCAGCTCATCAACAACTCAGGGGAACCTGCGTGAGCAGTACTTC. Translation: CASSSTTQGNLREQYF.

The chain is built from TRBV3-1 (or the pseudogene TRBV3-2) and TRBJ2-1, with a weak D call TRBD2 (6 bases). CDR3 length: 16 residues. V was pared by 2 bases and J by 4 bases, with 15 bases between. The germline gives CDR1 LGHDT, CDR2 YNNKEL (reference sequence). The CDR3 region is CASSQRLVGRYNEQFF. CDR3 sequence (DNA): TGTGCCAGCAGCCAACGACTAGTCGGCAGGTACAATGAGCAGTTCTTC.

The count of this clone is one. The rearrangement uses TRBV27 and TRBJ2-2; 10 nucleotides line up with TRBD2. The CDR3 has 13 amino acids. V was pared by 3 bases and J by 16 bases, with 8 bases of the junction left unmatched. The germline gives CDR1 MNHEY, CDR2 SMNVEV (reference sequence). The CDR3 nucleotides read TGTGCCAGCAGTTTTGCAGCGGGAGGGATCCCGTTTTTT. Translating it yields CASSFAAGGIPFF.

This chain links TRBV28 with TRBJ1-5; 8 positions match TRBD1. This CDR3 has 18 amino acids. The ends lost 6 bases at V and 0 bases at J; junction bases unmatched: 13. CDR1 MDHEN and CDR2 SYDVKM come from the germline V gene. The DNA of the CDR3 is TGTGCCAGCAGGACAGGGGCGCGGAGGATTGATAGCAATCAGCCCCAGCATTTT. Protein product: CASRTGARRIDSNQPQHF.

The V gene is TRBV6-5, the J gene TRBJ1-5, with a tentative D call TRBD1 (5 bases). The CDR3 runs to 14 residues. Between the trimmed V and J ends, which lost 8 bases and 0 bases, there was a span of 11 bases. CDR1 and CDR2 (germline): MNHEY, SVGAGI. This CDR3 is CASSLTVSNQPQHF. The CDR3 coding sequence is TGTGCCAGCTCCCTGACAGTTAGCAATCAGCCCCAGCATTTT.

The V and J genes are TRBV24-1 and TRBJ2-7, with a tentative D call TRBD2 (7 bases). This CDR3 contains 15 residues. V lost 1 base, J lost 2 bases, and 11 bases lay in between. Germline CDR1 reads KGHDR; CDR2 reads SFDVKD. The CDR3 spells CATSDFEGGTYEQYF. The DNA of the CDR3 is TGTGCCACCAGTGATTTCGAGGGGGGGACCTACGAGCAGTACTTC.

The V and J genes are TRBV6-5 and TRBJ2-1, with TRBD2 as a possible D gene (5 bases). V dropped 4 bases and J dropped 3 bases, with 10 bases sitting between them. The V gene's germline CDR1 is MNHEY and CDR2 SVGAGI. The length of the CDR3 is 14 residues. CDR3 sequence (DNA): TGTGCCAGCAGTTCCCCGGGATACTACAATGAGCAGTTCTTC. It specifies CASSSPGYYNEQFF.

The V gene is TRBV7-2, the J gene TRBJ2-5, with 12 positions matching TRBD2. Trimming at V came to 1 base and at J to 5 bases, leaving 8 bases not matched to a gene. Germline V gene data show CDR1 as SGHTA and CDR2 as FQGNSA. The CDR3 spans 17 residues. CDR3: CASSLGLLAGGRETQYF. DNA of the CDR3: TGTGCCAGCAGCTTAGGTTTACTAGCGGGAGGTCGGGAGACCCAGTACTTC. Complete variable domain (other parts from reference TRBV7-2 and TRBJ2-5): GAGVSQSPSNKVTEKGKDVELRCDPISGHTALYWYRQSLGQGLEFLIYFQGNSAPDKSGLPSDRFSAERTGGSVSTLTIQRTQQEDSAVYLCASSLGLLAGGRETQYFGPGTRLLVL.